The 22 T cell receptor beta chains given below trace back to one sample, sequenced in a study of T cell responses to AZD1222 COVID-19 vaccine. TCRdb keeps only in-frame clones here, not all; method: immunoSEQ multiplex PCR. This table holds 100,000 to 120,000 clones, around 85% found once. The sample was peripheral blood, taken on day 0 of AZD1222 vaccination. The receptors derive from an adult in good health.

This clone came up once. The chain recombines TRBV5-5 with TRBJ1-6, with a possible D match to TRBD1 (6 bases). CDR1 is SGHKS and CDR2 is YYEKEE in the germline V gene (reference sequence). The ends were cut back, 4 bases at V and 3 bases at J, with 11 bases in the middle. The CDR3 length is 15 residues. Here the CDR3 reads CASSLRDIYNSPLHF. The DNA of the CDR3 is TGTGCCAGCAGCCTCCGGGACATCTATAATTCACCCCTCCACTTT.

The chain links TRBV7-2 to TRBJ2-5; 9 bases are shared with TRBD2. The trim removed 5 bases at V and 5 bases at J, leaving 12 bases unmatched. The germline CDR1 and CDR2 sequences are SGHTA and FQGNSA. The CDR3 has 16 amino acids. CDR3 coding DNA: TGTGCCAGCAGCCTAGGAGGAGCGGGAGGTCAGGAGACCCAGTACTTC. It translates to CASSLGGAGGQETQYF.

The chain is built from TRBV29-1 and TRBJ2-2, with D perhaps assigned TRBD1 or TRBD2 (5 bases each). This CDR3 has 13 amino acids. Deletions cut 7 bases from V and 6 bases from J, with 15 bases between. In germline, CDR1 is SQVTM, CDR2 ANQGSEA. The DNA for the CDR3 is TGCAGCGCCGCAGAGGGGCGGGCCGGGGAGCTGTTTTTT. Translating it yields CSAAEGRAGELFF.

The chain combines TRBV28 with TRBJ1-3, with D hard to call. Germline assignment: CDR1 MDHEN and CDR2 SYDVKM. Trimming pared 4 bases from V and 0 bases from J, leaving 13 bases between. CDR3 length: 16 amino acids. CDR3 residues: CASSSLRSDSGNTIYF. In DNA, the CDR3 is TGTGCCAGCAGTTCCCTGCGGAGCGACTCTGGAAACACCATATATTTT. Combining the CDR3 with reference TRBV28 and TRBJ1-3 gives the whole variable domain DVKVTQSSRYLVKRTGEKVFLECVQDMDHENMFWYRQDPGLGLRLIYFSYDVKMKEKGDIPEGYSVSREKKERFSLILESASTNQTSMYLCASSSLRSDSGNTIYFGEGSWLTVV.

V gene TRBV6-1 combines with J gene TRBJ2-5; 7 nucleotides line up with TRBD2. This CDR3 is built from 14 residues. Germline CDR1 is MNHNS and CDR2 is SASEGT. The V gene end was trimmed by 3 bases and the J gene end by 2 bases; junction bases not matched to a gene: 3. Here the CDR3 reads CASSERGIQETQYF. Written as DNA, the CDR3 is TGTGCCAGCAGTGAGCGGGGGATTCAAGAGACCCAGTACTTC.

This clone appeared a single time. V gene TRBV6-2 or TRBV6-3 combines with J gene TRBJ2-1; the match to TRBD2 covers 12 bases. This CDR3 comprises 18 residues. V gave up 0 bases and J gave up 2 bases; unmatched junction bases: 5. CDR1 and CDR2 from the germline V gene are MNHEY and SVGEGT. DNA for the CDR3: TGTGCCAGCAGTTACTCCCCTAGCGGGAGGGCGGCCTACAATGAGCAGTTCTTC. Residues: CASSYSPSGRAAYNEQFF.

This chain joins TRBV2 and TRBJ2-5; 10 bases fit TRBD2. The CDR3 contains 16 residues. Germline CDR1 is SNHLY and CDR2 is FYNNEI. The V and J ends lost 7 bases and 5 bases, in that order; junction bases with no gene match: 13. CDR3 in amino acids: CASTLQTSGPSETQYF. The CDR3 DNA reads as TGTGCCAGCACCCTTCAGACTAGCGGGCCTTCCGAGACCCAGTACTTC.

The chain uses TRBV5-4 and TRBJ1-5; no reliable D call. The CDR3 is 15 residues long. V lost 1 base and J lost 2, with 10 bases in between. Germline-derived CDR1 and CDR2 are SGHNT and YYREEE (reference sequence). The CDR3 DNA follows: TGTGCCAGCAGCTTGAAGGGTGAGCGCAATCAGCCCCAGCATTTT. Protein product: CASSLKGERNQPQHF. Looking up the rest from reference TRBV5-4 and TRBJ1-5 gives the full variable domain: ETGVTQSPTHLIKTRGQQVTLRCSSQSGHNTVSWYQQALGQGPQFIFQYYREEENGRGNFPPRFSGLQFPNYSSELNVNALELDDSALYLCASSLKGERNQPQHFGDGTRLSIL.

This clone was found a few times. The J gene is TRBJ2-2, the V gene TRBV19, with D uncertain. The CDR3 runs 16 residues. V lost 6 bases to trimming and J lost 1 base, with 15 bases between them. Germline lookup yields CDR1 LNHDA and CDR2 SQIVND (reference sequence). The chain's CDR3 is CASRDAELQNTGELFF. CDR3 bases: TGTGCCAGTAGGGATGCAGAACTCCAGAACACCGGGGAGCTGTTTTTT.

V is TRBV28 and J is TRBJ1-4, with 7 bases aligning to TRBD1. The V gene's germline CDR1 is MDHEN and CDR2 SYDVKM. Unmatched junction bases numbered 11, after V lost 4 bases and J lost 3 bases. The CDR3 is 17 residues long. In DNA form, the CDR3 reads TGTGCCAGCAGTTCCCCCCCAGGGGGACGGGCTAATGAAAAACTGTTTTTT. This translates into CASSSPPGGRANEKLFF. The whole variable domain, filled in from reference TRBV28 and TRBJ1-4, reads DVKVTQSSRYLVKRTGEKVFLECVQDMDHENMFWYRQDPGLGLRLIYFSYDVKMKEKGDIPEGYSVSREKKERFSLILESASTNQTSMYLCASSSPPGGRANEKLFFGSGTQLSVL.

V usage is TRBV27 and J usage is TRBJ2-7, with D perhaps matching TRBD1 or TRBD2 (6 bases each). The CDR3 length is 16 residues. CDR1 and CDR2 from the germline V gene are MNHEY and SMNVEV (reference sequence). V was trimmed by 7 bases and J by 6 bases, leaving 25 bases between them. DNA for the CDR3: TGTGCCAGCACCTTAAACCGGGGGCGGACGGGATCCGAGCAGTACTTC. Its protein product is CASTLNRGRTGSEQYF.

The V call is TRBV28, the J call TRBJ1-1; no definite D call. CDR3 length: 12 residues. The germline V and J ends were trimmed by 0 bases and 9 bases, with 8 bases remaining between them. Germline V gene lookup returns CDR1 MDHEN and CDR2 SYDVKM. CDR3 region: CASSLWAAQAFF. DNA for the CDR3: TGTGCCAGCAGTTTATGGGCGGCACAAGCTTTCTTT.

This clone was observed a handful of times. The chain carries TRBV30 and TRBJ2-7; perhaps TRBD1 as D (5 bases). The CDR3 length is 13 residues. Trimming removed 1 base at V and 9 bases at J, with 16 bases between. Per the germline V gene, CDR1 is GTSNPN and CDR2 is SVGIG (reference sequence). DNA for the CDR3: TGTGCCTGGAGTGCCCCTTGGGGCGGCGGGCAGTACTTC. Amino acid sequence: CAWSAPWGGGQYF.

The chain combines TRBV19 with TRBJ2-2; 8 nucleotides align to TRBD1. V lost 10 bases, J lost 3 bases, and 13 bases stayed unmatched. Germline CDR1 and CDR2: LNHDA and SQIVND (reference sequence). There are 16 residues in the CDR3. The CDR3, as DNA: TGTGCCACCAAACGAACGGGACAGGCCTACACCGGGGAGCTGTTTTTT. Protein product: CATKRTGQAYTGELFF.

The V gene is TRBV5-1, the J gene TRBJ2-4; D gene ambiguous. Germline loops: CDR1 SGHRS, CDR2 YFSETQ. V lost 3 bases and J lost 3, with 10 bases in between. This CDR3 spans 14 amino acids. The CDR3 loop reads CASSSTAGKNIQYF. In DNA, the CDR3 is TGCGCCAGCAGCTCGACTGCCGGCAAAAACATTCAGTACTTC. The full variable domain, its missing parts supplied by reference TRBV5-1 and TRBJ2-4, is KAGVTQTPRYLIKTRGQQVTLSCSPISGHRSVSWYQQTPGQGLQFLFEYFSETQRNKGNFPGRFSGRQFSNSRSEMNVSTLELGDSALYLCASSSTAGKNIQYFGAGTRLSVL.

The CDR3 DNA reads as TGTGCCAGCAGTAAGACAGACGCAACTAATGAAAAACTGTTTTTT. Its translation is CASSKTDATNEKLFF. The J gene is TRBJ1-4, the V gene TRBV6-4; the D gene is possibly TRBD1 (5 bases). Trimming removed 5 bases from V and 0 bases from J, with 10 bases in between. The V gene's germline CDR1 is MRHNA and CDR2 SNTAGT. The CDR3 extends over 15 amino acids.

This clone appeared a single time. The chain combines TRBV18 with TRBJ1-6; 7 nucleotides match TRBD1. The CDR3 is 16 residues long. CDR1 and CDR2 from the germline V gene are KGHSH and LQKENI. The ends lost 0 bases at V and 3 bases at J; junction bases unmatched: 2. The CDR3 coding sequence is TGTGCCAGCTCACCACCGGGACAGAACTATAATTCACCCCTCCACTTT. This codes for CASSPPGQNYNSPLHF.

The J gene is TRBJ2-7, the V gene TRBV5-6, with D perhaps matching TRBD1 (5 bases). There are 14 residues in the CDR3. Germline values: CDR1 SGHDT, CDR2 YYEEEE. Deletions cut 0 bases from V and 3 bases from J, with 10 bases between. CDR3 bases: TGTGCCAGCAGCTTGGAACAGGCTTACTACGAGCAGTACTTC. Translated, it gives CASSLEQAYYEQYF.

The V and J genes are TRBV2 and TRBJ1-6, with TRBD1 matching over 7 bases. The CDR3 sequence is 16 residues long. Trimming took 1 base from V and 6 from J; bases not matched to a gene: 6. Germline lookup yields CDR1 SNHLY and CDR2 FYNNEI. Written as DNA, the CDR3 is TGTGCCAGCAGTGAAGGGGCGGGACAGACTAATTCACCCCTCCACTTT. Translating gives CASSEGAGQTNSPLHF.

The CDR3 DNA reads as TGTGCCAGTAGTGGGAACAGGGTGGTCTCAGATACGCAGTATTTT. This translates into CASSGNRVVSDTQYF. The chain has TRBV19 and TRBJ2-3, with a weak D call TRBD1 (6 bases). There are 15 residues in the CDR3. Between the trimmed V and J ends, which lost 5 bases and 4 bases, there was a span of 16 bases. Germline V gene data show CDR1 as LNHDA and CDR2 as SQIVND (reference sequence).

The chain carries TRBV5-5 and TRBJ1-4; TRBD1 might be the D (5 bases). V lost 4 bases to trimming and J lost 7 bases, with 20 bases between them. The CDR3 contains 16 residues. CDR1 SGHKS and CDR2 YYEKEE come from the germline V gene (reference sequence). CDR3 sequence: CASSSTGTYLSEKLFF. The CDR3 nucleotides read TGTGCCAGCAGCAGTACCGGGACGTATCTCAGTGAAAAACTGTTTTTT.

The genes are TRBV6-2 or TRBV6-3 and TRBJ1-6, with TRBD1 matching 7 bases. There are 15 residues in the CDR3. V trimming: 6 bases; J trimming: 9 bases; junction bases outside the gene matches: 11. The germline V gene encodes CDR1 MNHEY and CDR2 SVGEGT. The CDR3 region is CASSRDRVRGSPLHF. The CDR3, as DNA: TGTGCCAGCAGCCGCGACAGGGTCAGGGGTTCACCCCTCCACTTT.